This T cell receptor beta chain is from a study of OX40 agonist ivuxolimab in advanced cancers. Measured with immunoSEQ multiplex PCR; TCRdb has only the in-frame clones, and not every one. Of about 76,000 clones listed, roughly 85% are singletons. Only one count was recorded for this clone. The sequencing here drew on CD4+ or CD8+ T cells sorted from blood, taken in a trial of the OX40 agonist ivuxolimab. This sequence originates from an adult with an advanced solid tumor such as melanoma, head and neck, liver or kidney cancer.

CDR3: CASSPPAGTDTQYF. The CDR3 DNA is TGTGCCAGCAGCCCGCCGGCGGGCACAGATACGCAGTATTTT. V gene TRBV9 combines with J gene TRBJ2-3; D gene ambiguous. The germline V gene encodes CDR1 SGDLS and CDR2 YYNGEE. Trimming removed 4 bases at V and 1 base at J, with 10 bases between. The CDR3 is 14 residues long.